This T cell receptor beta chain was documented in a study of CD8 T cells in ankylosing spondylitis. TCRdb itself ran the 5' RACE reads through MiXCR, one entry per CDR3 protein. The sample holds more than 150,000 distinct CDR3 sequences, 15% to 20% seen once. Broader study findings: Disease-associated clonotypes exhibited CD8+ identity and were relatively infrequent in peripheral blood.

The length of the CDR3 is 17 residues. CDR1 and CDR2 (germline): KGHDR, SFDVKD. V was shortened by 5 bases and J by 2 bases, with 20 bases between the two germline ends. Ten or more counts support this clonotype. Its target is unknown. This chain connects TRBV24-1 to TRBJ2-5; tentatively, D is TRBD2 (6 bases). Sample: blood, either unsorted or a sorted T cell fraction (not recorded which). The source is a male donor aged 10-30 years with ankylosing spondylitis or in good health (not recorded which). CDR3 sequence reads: CATSAVKAGGVQETQYF. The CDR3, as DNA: TGTGCCACCAGTGCGGTAAAGGCAGGCGGGGTTCAAGAGACCCAGTACTTC.